One sample yielded the 18 T cell receptor beta chains listed below, sequenced in a study of molecular identifiers for immune sequencing clone quantification. Via MiXCR, TCRdb re-called the PCR reads, giving one row per CDR3 protein. Among approximately 54,000 distinct CDR3 sequences, around 27% were seen once, and the ten largest hold approximately 1.9%. The sequencing input was naive CD8+ T cells from blood, with Jurkat cell RNA spiked in. Regarding subset: FACS-sorted CD8+CD4-CCR7+CD45RA+ naive T cells. These receptors came from a human donor in good health. Some libraries in this study had Jurkat cell RNA spiked in.

This rearrangement joins TRBV28 to TRBJ1-1; no clear D. With 8 bases removed from V and 6 bases from J, the gap between germline ends came to 16 bases. The germline V gene has CDR1 MDHEN and CDR2 SYDVKM. CDR3 size: 13 residues. The CDR3 protein is CASGLPGQPEAFF. DNA of the CDR3: TGTGCCAGCGGCCTCCCTGGCCAGCCTGAAGCTTTCTTT.

About this clonotype itself: This may stem from a read error, because a much larger clone lies one nucleotide away. The chain links TRBV7-9 to TRBJ2-3; 10 positions agree with TRBD2. The CDR3 is 15 amino acids. Germline loops: CDR1 SEHNR, CDR2 FQNEAQ (reference sequence). For the CDR3, the DNA is TGTACCAGCAGCGCGCTAGCGGGAGGCACAGATACGCAGTATTTT. It translates to CTSSALAGGTDTQYF.

In its sample, this clonotype was seen many times. The J gene is TRBJ2-7, the V gene TRBV28; perhaps TRBD1 as D (5 bases). The germline CDR1 and CDR2 sequences are MDHEN and SYDVKM. Trimming cost V 5 bases and J 3 bases, with 11 bases left between them. CDR3 length equals 13 residues. The CDR3 region has the DNA TGTGCCAGCAGTCTAGACAGCTACTACGAGCAGTACTTC. As protein: CASSLDSYYEQYF.

This clonotype has only a few counts. The chain carries TRBV6-5 and TRBJ2-3; TRBD1 matches 7 bases. The ends lost 7 bases at V and 4 bases at J; junction bases unmatched: 11. Germline V lookup: CDR1 MNHEY, CDR2 SVGAGI. The CDR3 sequence is 15 residues long. CDR3 protein: CASTTWTGHPDTQYF. The CDR3 DNA reads TGTGCCAGCACCACATGGACAGGCCACCCAGATACGCAGTATTTT.

Details on this clonotype: This may be a read error: a much more frequent sequence differs by one nucleotide. Given the absence of the conserved phenylalanine or tryptophan at the CDR3 end, a read error is likely. The CDR3 reads CASSQGRRGSYEQYL. The CDR3 coding sequence is TGCGCCAGCAGCCAAGGGCGCAGGGGCTCCTACGAGCAGTACCTC. This chain joins TRBV4-3 and TRBJ2-7; a possible D gene is TRBD1 (6 bases). This CDR3 is 15 amino acids long. The V end lost 1 base, the J end lost 0 bases, and 10 bases lay between the germline ends. From germline, CDR1 is LGHNA and CDR2 YSLEER.

This clonotype came up many times. The V call is TRBV19, the J call TRBJ1-1, with 7 positions matching TRBD1. V shed 1 base, J shed 4 bases, and the junction held 12 bases outside the gene matches. Germline CDR1 reads LNHDA; CDR2 reads SQIVND (reference sequence). CDR3 length: 17 residues. The DNA for the CDR3 is TGTGCCAGTAGTATAGTCCCCACAGGGGCCCTGGTCACTGAAGCTTTCTTT. Protein: CASSIVPTGALVTEAFF.

Ten or more counts support this clonotype. The rearrangement uses TRBV20-1 and TRBJ2-3; 7 bases fit TRBD1. V dropped 6 bases and J dropped 2; count of bases not matched to a gene: 8. The germline CDR1 and CDR2 sequences are DFQATT and SNEGSKA (reference sequence). This CDR3 is 14 amino acids long. CDR3 DNA: TGCAGTGCGGCGGACAGGCAGGCCACAGATACGCAGTATTTT. It translates to CSAADRQATDTQYF.

In the case of this clonotype: One end of the junction fails to match germline, which may point to a read error. V is TRBV12-3 or TRBV12-4 and J is TRBJ1-2; D is possibly TRBD1 (6 bases). There are 16 residues in the CDR3. In nucleotides, the CDR3 is TGTGCCAGCACCTCCGAGTGGGGGGCGCAAAACTATGGCCACACCTTC. Encoded protein: CASTSEWGAQNYGHTF.

The V call is TRBV28, the J call TRBJ1-2, with D uncertain. Per the germline V gene, CDR1 is MDHEN and CDR2 is SYDVKM. Trimming shortened V by 2 bases and J by 0 bases, and 10 bases separated the two germline ends. There are 15 residues in the CDR3. The DNA for the CDR3 is TGTGCCAGCAGTTTAGCTGTTACTCCTAACTATGGCTACACCTTC. Translation gives CASSLAVTPNYGYTF.

On this clonotype itself: An end of the junction differs from the germline gene, which may be a read error. This chain joins TRBV29-1 and TRBJ2-7, with 10 bases lining up with TRBD1. This CDR3 is 14 amino acids long. Germline assignment: CDR1 SQVTM and CDR2 ANQGSEA. The chain's CDR3 is CSGTGGDSSHEQYF. For the CDR3, the DNA is TGCAGCGGGACAGGGGGGGACAGCTCCCACGAGCAGTACTTC.

This clonotype was observed a few times. The gene calls are TRBV10-3 and TRBJ2-3; TRBD1 might be the D (6 bases). The CDR3 contains 16 residues. Trimming left V 6 bases short and J 0 bases short, with 16 bases between. CDR1 and CDR2 (germline): ENHRY, SYGVKD. CDR3 region: CAISPGTLTSTDTQYF. Here the CDR3 DNA reads TGTGCCATCAGCCCCGGGACACTTACAAGCACAGATACGCAGTATTTT.

This clonotype was counted ten times or more. The chain links TRBV5-6 to TRBJ2-1; tentative D call: TRBD2 (5 bases). Trimming removed 1 base at V and 6 bases at J, with 8 bases between. This CDR3 region has 13 residues. Germline CDR1 is SGHDT and CDR2 is YYEEEE. The CDR3 is CASSLSLANEQFF. CDR3 coding DNA: TGTGCCAGCAGCTTGTCCCTAGCCAATGAGCAGTTCTTC.

In regard to this clonotype: No conserved phenylalanine or tryptophan ends this CDR3, so it is likely a read error. V is TRBV4-1 and J is TRBJ1-6; 9 positions agree with TRBD1. With 3 bases clipped from V and 8 bases from J, the junction kept 8 bases outside the gene matches. The germline CDR1 and CDR2 sequences are MGHRA and YSYEKL. The CDR3 length is 16 residues. CDR3 protein: CASSQLQGADYSPLHY. The CDR3 DNA reads TGCGCCAGCAGCCAGTTACAGGGGGCGGATTATTCACCCCTCCACTAT.

The chain couples TRBV20-1 to TRBJ1-2; no firm D call. The CDR3 runs 15 residues. V lost 5 bases and J lost 5, with 21 bases in between. Germline CDR1 and CDR2: DFQATT and SNEGSKA (reference sequence). CDR3 amino acids: CSAASSAMGRYGYTF. The DNA for the CDR3 is TGCAGTGCTGCCTCAAGTGCGATGGGGAGGTATGGCTACACCTTC.

This clonotype occurred many times. The chain couples TRBV7-2 to TRBJ1-4, with a tentative D call TRBD1 (6 bases). The CDR3 is 16 residues long. Germline lookup yields CDR1 SGHTA and CDR2 FQGNSA. The V gene lost 4 bases and the J gene lost 5 bases, with 17 bases spanning the gap. Here the CDR3 reads CASSSQGRPFNEKLFF. CDR3 nucleotides: TGTGCCAGCAGCTCTCAGGGGAGGCCCTTCAATGAAAAACTGTTTTTT.

In this sample, this clonotype turned up many times. This chain joins TRBV28 and TRBJ2-7, with D tentatively TRBD1 (6 bases). This CDR3 comprises 16 residues. Germline CDR1 reads MDHEN; CDR2 reads SYDVKM. V shed 3 bases and J shed 4 bases, with 19 bases lying between them. CDR3 in DNA: TGTGCCAGCAGTTTTAACGGGACATACACGACTTACGAGCAGTACTTC. It is translated as CASSFNGTYTTYEQYF.

Worth noting for this clonotype: Sequence at one end of the junction differs from germline and may be a read error. The rearrangement links TRBV7-9 to TRBJ2-3, with D perhaps matching TRBD2 (5 bases). Germline loops: CDR1 SEHNR, CDR2 FQNEAQ (reference sequence). The CDR3 loop spans 14 amino acids. The CDR3 reads CARSLALAPDTPYF. CDR3 sequence (DNA): TGTGCCCGCAGCTTAGCGCTGGCCCCAGATACGCCGTATTTT.

This clonotype has only a few counts. The chain carries TRBV12-5 and TRBJ1-5; a weak D match, TRBD1 (6 bases). V lost 0 bases, J lost 5 bases, and 11 bases lay in between. The germline V gene encodes CDR1 LGHNT and CDR2 FRNRAP. This CDR3 spans 15 amino acids. CDR3 DNA: TGTGCTAGTGGTTTGGTACTGTCAGGGGATCAGCCCCAGCATTTT. It translates to CASGLVLSGDQPQHF.